This T cell receptor beta chain was obtained from a study of cytomegalovirus exposure and HLA in healthy donors. Findings and caveats of the study: Sequencing depth roughly uniform across donors was assumed in presence/absence analyses. Later analysis showed TCR association rates varying by HLA locus, highest for DRB1 and lowest for HLA-C. In a later analysis, V- and J-gene trimming of beta chains associated with a DCLRE1C missense variant, replicated independently.

The length of the CDR3 is 15 residues. Germline lookup yields CDR1 SGHTA and CDR2 FQGNSA. Primers: 60 Vbeta forward and 13 Jbeta reverse. The table came from immunoSEQ multiplex PCR; TCRdb's copy has only in-frame clones and leaves some out. Of roughly 43,000 clones listed, around 65% are singletons. As to this clone: Antigen specificity is unknown. Germline is not matched at one junction end, which may reflect a read error.

Sequencing was done on a sample of PBMCs. The sequence came from a human donor in good health. The chain links TRBV7-2 to TRBJ2-3, with 9 bases fitting TRBD2. The CDR3 DNA reads as TGTGCCAGCAGCAAATCCGGGACTAGCATAGATACGCAGTATTTT. Protein sequence: CASSKSGTSIDTQYF.